The clone carrying this T cell receptor beta chain appeared many times. This sample stems from a study of patients with pleural tuberculosis. TCRdb reanalysed the reads using MiXCR and keeps one entry per CDR3 protein. The sample yields 45,000 to 60,000 distinct CDR3 sequences, approximately 7.5% seen once. The V gene end was trimmed by 0 bases and the J gene end by 9 bases; junction bases not matched to a gene: 7. CDR3 length equals 14 residues. Germline V gene data show CDR1 as SNHLY and CDR2 as FYNNEI. The sequence came from a human donor with pleural tuberculosis. The chain combines TRBV2 with TRBJ1-2, with 7 nucleotides matching TRBD1. CDR3 region: CASSEARRQGSYTF. CDR3 sequence (DNA): TGTGCCAGCAGTGAAGCCCGACGACAGGGTAGCTACACCTTC.